Below, 3 T cell receptor beta chains from the same sample are listed, as sequenced in a study of shared clonotypes between healthy human individuals. The method was immunoSEQ multiplex PCR; TCRdb's version includes in-frame clones alone and lacks a portion of them. The sample lists a few million clones; around 95% were seen once. The sample was naive CD4+ T cells sorted from blood. The subset is: CD45RA+ positively selected. The receptors originated from a man younger than 35 in good health.

The CDR3 sequence: CASSLGNRDSYNSPLHF. CDR3 nucleotides: TGTGCCAGCAGCTTGGGCAACAGGGACTCCTATAATTCACCCCTCCACTTT. The chain employs TRBV5-4 and TRBJ1-6, with D possibly matching TRBD1 (6 bases). V lost 0 bases and J 0 bases, leaving 10 bases between the germline ends. The CDR3 is 17 amino acids. CDR1 and CDR2 from the germline V gene are SGHNT and YYREEE (reference sequence). Filled out from reference TRBV5-4 and TRBJ1-6, the complete variable domain reads ETGVTQSPTHLIKTRGQQVTLRCSSQSGHNTVSWYQQALGQGPQFIFQYYREEENGRGNFPPRFSGLQFPNYSSELNVNALELDDSALYLCASSLGNRDSYNSPLHFGNGTRLTVT.

In the case of this clone: The sample has other DNA sequences that encode this CDR3 too. The gene calls are TRBV7-2 and TRBJ2-5; D call uncertain. Trimming stripped 3 bases from V and 5 bases from J, with 7 bases between. CDR3 length: 12 amino acids. Germline-derived CDR1 and CDR2 are SGHTA and FQGNSA. The CDR3 nucleotides read TGTGCCAGCAGCTTGGGTGAGGAGACCCAGTACTTC. This sequence encodes CASSLGEETQYF.

The J gene is TRBJ1-3, the V gene TRBV30; D unclear. The germline V gene has CDR1 GTSNPN and CDR2 SVGIG (reference sequence). The CDR3 spans 14 residues. V lost 2 bases and J lost 4, with 12 bases in between. The CDR3 DNA reads TGTGCCTGGAGTCACCCAGGCCGGGGAAACACCATATATTTT. It yields the protein CAWSHPGRGNTIYF.